This T cell receptor (beta chain) was documented in a study of identical twins. Germline trimming cut 7 bases from V and 3 bases from J; bases unmatched to any gene: 10. The CDR3 has 14 amino acids. Looked up from germline, CDR1 is SQVTM and CDR2 is ANQGSEA. TCRdb re-analysed the 5' RACE reads in MiXCR, keeping a single row per CDR3 protein. This table holds approximately 500,000 distinct CDR3 sequences, about 24% found once. This same sample was also taken into another study, of T cells expressing NK-cell markers.

The V gene is TRBV29-1, the J gene TRBJ2-7; 9 bases line up with TRBD2. Sequences were obtained from CD4+ T cells sorted from blood. This receptor was identified in a woman between 18 and 29 years old in good health. The CDR3 DNA sequence: TGCAGCGGCGATCTAGCGGGACGCGACTACGAGCAGTACTTC. Translated: CSGDLAGRDYEQYF.